This T cell receptor (beta chain) was identified during a study of blood T cells in healthy people across ages (dated by TCRdb to the mid-2010s). In the study overall: Template switching captured roughly one uniquely barcoded TCR beta cDNA molecule per two T cells in model experiments. The study measured age-related changes in TCR beta repertoire diversity using deep sequencing normalized with unique cDNA molecular identifiers. Donors were grouped into four age groups: young (average approximately 15 years), middle-aged (around 39), aged (approximately 58) and long-lived (approximately 78). To avoid experimental bias, donors of different ages were spread randomly across the sequencing lanes. Using the same blood draw, the study looked at two additional independent replicas of 1 million unique cDNA reads for two donors, one aged 18 to 29 and the other aged 80 or older. The full study reports these points: Compared with the aged group, the long-lived group had more naive CD4+ T cells, fewer expanded clones and increased TCR diversity, a pattern suggesting age selection. Bulk unsorted PBMC profiling prevented conclusive comparison of naive and antigen-experienced compartments. Because the CMV infection status of the donors was unknown, age-related changes in expanded clonotypes may potentially have been confounded. Observed TCR beta diversity correlated strongly with the percentage of naive T cells measured by flow cytometry. Estimates of total diversity based on one million sequenced T cells were regarded as lower bounds and as underestimates. As age increased, observed TCR beta diversity per million T cells dropped in a roughly linear way, and a significant reduction was already evident by age around 41.

The library was made by 5' RACE. Sequencing used an Illumina HiSeq 2500. The second PCR ran for roughly 7 to 11 cycles and used a J-beta primer mix along with a sample-barcoded 5' primer. A template-switch 5' adaptor carrying 12 random nucleotides introduced a unique molecular identifier onto each TCR beta cDNA molecule. Each sample yielded at least 2.5 million CDR3-containing paired-end reads. First-strand cDNA synthesis was performed from all RNA using the Mint cDNA synthesis kit, with priming by a TRBC-specific oligonucleotide. Following uracil-DNA glycosylase treatment, a first 18-cycle PCR with universal primers M1SS and BC2_uni_R was performed on all cDNA. The original pipeline was this. For normalization, 1 million high-quality reads were randomly selected from each sample, with every read carrying a distinct molecular identifier. Reads with shared molecular identifiers were discarded instead of being binned into consensus sequences. MiTCR, set to a Q25 quality threshold and the strictest error-elimination algorithm, was used for CDR3 identification, clonotype clustering and error correction. Lower-bound total TCR beta diversity was estimated with a nonparametric unseen species model using Euler transformation. The public sequencing data were trimmed at Q25 with fastp and processed into clonotypes with MiXCR by TCRdb, which kept only in-frame beta chains. Every CDR3 protein is listed once, alongside the most common genes and DNA of its rows. The V and J calls shown here were made by TCRdb, not taken from the authors' results. The sample has hundreds of thousands of distinct CDR3 sequences on record, 58% of them singletons. The ten largest clones take up approximately 20% of the sample.

Systemically healthy Caucasian individuals from Russia, 39 in total and aged about 6 to 100 years, were included as donors. Each donor gave roughly 9 milliliters of peripheral blood, drawn into EDTA-treated Vacutainer tubes. PBMCs were isolated by Ficoll-Paque density-gradient centrifugation, with at least 6.5 million obtained per sample. Trizol reagent was used to extract total RNA from the PBMCs, yielding at least 5.5 micrograms per sample. For every donor, an aliquot of PBMCs went through flow cytometry to measure the percentages of naive CD45RAhigh/CD27high T cells. About this clonotype: Its target antigen remains unknown. Base quality data are lacking; no much larger clone is found one base away.

The CDR3 measures 15 amino acids from cysteine to phenylalanine. This entry keeps only the CDR3 DNA: 45 bases, framed from base 1. Sequences SGHTA (CDR1) and FQGTGA (CDR2) are obtained from the germline V gene. Trimming costs V 1 base and J 8 bases, and their ends lie 12 bases apart. The chain employs TRBV7-3 and TRBJ1-6; a confident D gene designation cannot be given. The source is a man younger than 45 in good health. The sequenced material came from blood. In nucleotides, the sequence is TGTGCCAGCAGCTTAAGAGGGCATCGAGATTCACCCCTCCACTTT. Translation gives CASSLRGHRDSPLHF.